This TCR beta chain was observed in a study of T cell repertoires in cytomegalovirus infection. Using its own MiXCR run on the reads, TCRdb lists one record per CDR3 protein. This table holds about half a million distinct CDR3 sequences, around 30% found once. This CDR3 spans 17 amino acids. Trimming at V came to 4 bases and at J to 6 bases, leaving 11 bases not matched to a gene. CDR1 is LGHNA, CDR2 YSLEER, per germline. For this clonotype: Its antigen is unidentified.

The chain links TRBV4-3 to TRBJ2-1, with TRBD1 matching 11 bases. The sequencing used cultured PBMCs, collected from culture after CMV antigen stimulation. This receptor was taken from a human donor in good health (CMV status not recorded). Some clones in this sample may be carry-over from other donors' samples. CDR3 sequence reads: CASSPQGEGTGGNEQFF. CDR3 DNA: TGCGCCAGCAGCCCCCAGGGGGAAGGGACAGGGGGCAATGAGCAGTTCTTC.